This T cell receptor beta chain is from a study of shared clonotypes between healthy human individuals. Overall study context: Donors had three CD4 naive, three CD4 memory, two CD8 naive and one CD8 memory plate apiece.

Measured with immunoSEQ multiplex PCR; TCRdb has only the in-frame clones, and not every one. The sample has almost 750,000 clones; roughly 72% are singletons. Findings of the study overall: Relative to memory subsets, naive subsets generally showed larger estimated richness.

As to this clone: The antigen is unknown.

V shed 6 bases and J 4 bases; nucleotides not matched to a gene: 8. CDR1 and CDR2 from the germline V gene are MNHNS and SASEGT. The CDR3 totals 14 residues. The gene calls are TRBV6-1 and TRBJ2-7; 8 positions match TRBD1. The TCR was taken from a woman younger than 45 in good health. The sample consisted of memory CD4+ T cells sorted from blood. Documented subset: CD45RA-negative fraction. The CDR3 nucleotides read TGTGCCAGCAGAAGGACAGGGATCGTGTACGAGCAGTACTTC. It translates to CASRRTGIVYEQYF.